This T cell receptor (beta chain) was recorded in a study of blood T cell repertoires in COVID-19. Germline CDR1 reads SGHTA; CDR2 reads FQGNSA. The J segment lost 6 bases and the V segment lost 5 bases, leaving 12 bases of the junction unmatched. The CDR3 sequence is 15 residues long. Assay: immunoSEQ multiplex PCR; the TCRdb copy retains only in-frame clones and omits some. Of about 84,000 clones listed, 86% were seen once; the top ten hold 0.95% to 1.5%. V is TRBV7-2 and J is TRBJ2-7; 8 nucleotides agree with TRBD1. The receptor's source is a man at least 80 years old with active or convalescent COVID-19. The sample consisted of peripheral blood. CDR3 bases: TGTGCCAGCAGCGATCGGACAGGGTATGGAGGCGAGCAGTACTTC. It specifies CASSDRTGYGGEQYF. Full variable domain (remainder filled in from reference TRBV7-2 and TRBJ2-7): GAGVSQSPSNKVTEKGKDVELRCDPISGHTALYWYRQSLGQGLEFLIYFQGNSAPDKSGLPSDRFSAERTGGSVSTLTIQRTQQEDSAVYLCASSDRTGYGGEQYFGPGTRLTVT.